This TCR beta chain was captured in a study of T cell responses to AZD1222 COVID-19 vaccine. The protocol was immunoSEQ multiplex PCR, while the TCRdb copy is restricted to in-frame clones and leaves out a portion. Altogether approximately 160,000 clones are present, roughly nine tenths being singletons, with the ten largest covering approximately 2.9%. Germline V gene data show CDR1 as MNHEY and CDR2 as SMNVEV (reference sequence). This CDR3 is built from 15 residues. With 6 bases removed from V and 2 bases from J, the gap between germline ends came to 14 bases. V usage is TRBV27 and J usage is TRBJ1-5; no clear D. Sequencing was performed on peripheral blood, taken on day 0 of AZD1222 vaccination. The receptor was derived from an adult in good health. CDR3 nucleotide sequence: TGTGCCAGCAGCACCCTCCCCCCAGGCAATCAGCCCCAGCATTTT. It encodes CASSTLPPGNQPQHF.